This TCR beta chain was sequenced during a study of cytomegalovirus exposure and HLA in healthy donors (dated by TCRdb to the late 2010s). Study-level background: According to an earlier analysis of several hundred of the donors, 150 million to 200 million T cells yielded 117 million unique TCR beta sequences and more than 250 Gb of sequence data. Every discovery cohort repertoire had been produced on one sequencing platform. The aim of the study was to test whether cataloging public T cell receptors could identify signatures of past pathogen exposure. Among a few hundred genotyped donors of the cohort, an average of roughly 240,000 unique TCR beta nucleotide sequences were sequenced per donor, roughly a sixth of them non-productive. A later genetic analysis used genome-wide SNP genotypes for about three fifths of the roughly 700 donors, treating that subset as a discovery cohort. High-throughput TCR immunosequencing, statistical association of individual TCRs with disease status, and machine learning were combined to predict cytomegalovirus infection status. Donor age, sex, ethnicity and CMV serostatus were collected together with the repertoire data. Class I and class II HLA loci were covered by the typing at four-digit resolution. The T cell repertoires of around 730 subjects were profiled by immunosequencing and related to cytomegalovirus serostatus. To study patterns of TCR occurrence, a later analysis re-analyzed previously published TCR beta repertoires from 650 to 750 donors and added high-resolution HLA genotyping. Typing coverage varied by locus: roughly 620-640 donors for A, B, C, DRB1 and DQB1; roughly 510 for DQA1; approximately 610 for DPA1; roughly 450 for DPB1. A handful of DR-DQ haplotypes were handled as single units for association and clustering because linkage in the cohort was strong. Of the 398 genotyped donors, around 81% fell in the genetic ancestry cluster associated with self-reported Caucasian donors. Approximately 310 gigabases of sequencing data and around 87 million unique TCR sequences were included in an early release covering 550 to 650 HLA-typed donors. Along with the roughly 670-subject first cohort, a separate validation cohort of some 130 different subjects was used. An earlier analysis of a few hundred of the donors applied high-throughput TCR beta sequencing to assess whether each TCR beta V gene segment acted as functional or pseudogenic. The later analysis used no new phenotypic data to find candidate immune exposures, relying instead on TCR beta sequences and their occurrence across donors. Beyond this particular receptor, the publication reports: In a later genetic analysis, a missense DCLRE1C variant was associated with V-gene and J-gene trimming of TCR beta chains, and the association was replicated in an independent cohort. In vitro tests confirmed that three of the cytomegalovirus-associated TCR beta chains recognize cytomegalovirus antigens. Compared with the roughly 710-donor mean, donors in an Asian-associated ancestry cluster had fewer N-insertions in productive TCRs, according to a later genetic analysis. It was suggested by the authors that the approach could potentially be generalized to other disease states and immunological phenotypes. In an earlier analysis of about 540 of the donors, most TCR beta V segments were observed in productive rearrangements about 90% or about 30% of the time, broadly matching IMGT annotations. Because the 87-base-pair reads could not distinguish some IMGT-functional V segments, including TRBV6-2 and TRBV6-3, those segments were excluded. A cluster of highly shared sequence variants was judged likely to be a technical artifact of the sequencing pipeline. Compared with equally common non-associated chains, HLA-associated TCR beta chains in a later analysis were more clonally expanded and had lower generation probabilities. The cohort was sequenced for TCR beta chains only, and without alpha or paired-chain data the features that could be detected were limited. The study gave a list of over 150 TCR beta chains associated with cytomegalovirus. In a later analysis, TCR association rates were found to vary across HLA loci, with the most associated TCRs seen for DRB1 alleles and the fewest for HLA-C alleles. Because some donors lacked HLA typing at each locus, the association tests relied only on the typed subset. Cytomegalovirus status was reported to be diagnosed by the classifier with high specificity and sensitivity in both the original and validation cohorts. Because counts were too low, about 15 rarely observed V segments, including chromosome 9 orphons, were left out of the earlier analysis of approximately 500 of the donors. A further reported finding was that TCR beta sequences accurately predicted the HLA-A and HLA-B alleles for most subjects in the first cohort. For the cohort, immune exposure information was limited to CMV serostatus. According to a later analysis, most CMV-associated TCR beta chains appeared to be HLA-restricted, and the HLA associations seemed to be driven largely by CMV exposure. Specific HLA alleles were associated with over 15,000 TCR beta sequences at a false discovery rate of 0.05 in a later analysis. While some public TCRs were present in many individuals, most TCR sequences turned up only very rarely across donors. The presence/absence analyses assumed that sequencing depth was roughly uniform across donors, and that assumption may not be true. According to a later analysis, parvovirus B19, influenza, CMV and Epstein-Barr virus appeared linked to several top co-occurrence clusters. Strong co-occurrence of HLA alleles, especially DR and DQ, made assigning TCR associations to individual alleles difficult. Correlated functional status among segregating V segments might be attributable to linkage disequilibrium, but an unknown experimental factor could not be ruled out.

The cohort consisted of 666 healthy bone marrow donors. Cohort members were all nominally healthy when sampled, although unrecorded immune exposures were likely present. The donor tested CMV seropositive and was one of the 289 seropositive cohort members. A peripheral blood sample was collected from each donor, and TCR beta sequencing was performed on peripheral blood mononuclear cells. The Qiagen DNeasy Blood Extraction Kit was used to extract genomic DNA from the blood cell samples. The library was made by the immunoSEQ multiplex PCR assay. For the multiplex PCR, a mixture combining 60 forward primers for TCR Vbeta segments and 13 reverse primers for TCR Jbeta segments was used. The CDR3 region of rearranged TCR beta genes was amplified from genomic DNA with a multiplex PCR assay. The amplified TCR beta libraries were sequenced on the Illumina HiSeq System as 87-base-pair reads. On the study's bioinformatics: In a later analysis, roughly 80 million unique TCR beta chains were counted across the roughly 670 repertoires, and around 10 million of these chains were shared by at least two donors. A nearest-neighbor algorithm error-corrected the raw reads and collapsed the reads into unique sequences, merging closely related sequences to remove PCR and sequencing errors. V, D and J gene segments were assigned by aligning CDR3 sequences to IMGT reference sequences. Each retained sequence needed at least a six-nucleotide match to both a V gene segment and a J gene segment. Rearrangements were called productive when the CDR3 lacked stop codons and stayed in frame with V and J; all others were non-productive. Following IMGT convention, CDR3 was defined as the stretch from the second conserved V-encoded cysteine up to the conserved J-encoded phenylalanine. In an earlier analysis of roughly 580 of the donors, sequences lacking an unambiguous match to a single V gene segment were excluded. In an earlier analysis of 587 of the donors, V segments were called functional above 56.7% productive rearrangements and were called segregating when the between-donor standard deviation exceeded 5%. A statistical classification framework was built to diagnose cytomegalovirus status from the catalog of TCR beta chain sequences. A later analysis assigned V and J genes by comparing TCR nucleotide sequences with IMGT/GENE-DB human TR gene sequences. Using the TCRdist pipeline, a later analysis assigned CDR3 sequences along with most-parsimonious VDJ recombination scenarios. In a later analysis, every TCR beta chain was defined by the combination of its CDR3 amino acid sequence and its V-gene family, and reads without a unique V-gene family were dropped. To address suspected cross-contamination and a sequencing artifact, a later analysis removed some 620 highly shared, low-generation-probability nucleotide sequences. In a later analysis, a clonal expansion index was calculated for each public chain from normalized within-repertoire ranks of inferred template counts. In a later analysis, generation probabilities were computed with a VDJ recombination model fitted to out-of-frame rearrangements, and the resulting probabilities were checked against IGoR. Hypergeometric tests were used in a later analysis to score TCR-TCR, TCR-HLA and TCR-CMV co-occurrence, with a repertoire-size bias correction applied to the TCR pairs. A later analysis estimated false discovery rates by permuting HLA or CMV assignments 20 times. In a later analysis, co-occurring TCRs were grouped using DBSCAN, with TCRdist sequence similarity added in when clustering inside HLA-allele-positive subsets. Co-occurrence clustering excluded repertoires with fewer than 30,000 or more than 120,000 public chains, plus five with anomalous nucleotide sharing. TCRdb holds this immuneACCESS table with in-frame rearrangements only. Some clones are missing; in checked studies, unresolved V genes explain under half, and the rest has no known cause. For V, J and clone size, that table is used; D and trimming come from the DNA. In all, the sample holds under 200,000 clones, and roughly 82% of those were seen once. The ten largest make up around 3% of the sample.

A remark on this clone: Its antigen has not been determined. No clone much larger than this one lies a single base away; base qualities are absent.

Trimming removed 0 bases from V and 13 bases from J, leaving 14 bases between the germline ends. The cysteine opens and the phenylalanine closes a CDR3 of 13 amino acids. The only DNA kept is the CDR3, 39 bases in frame from the first base. For CDR1 and CDR2, the germline V gene lists SGDLS and YYNGEE. The chain is assembled from TRBV9 and TRBJ2-1; the D gene is perhaps TRBD1, from 5 matching bases. Source material: PBMCs. The TCR sequence derives from a woman in her forties or fifties in good health and CMV-seropositive. The nucleotide sequence is given as TGTGCCAGCAGCGTAGGACAGTCAACGGCTCAGTTCTTC. Its protein product is CASSVGQSTAQFF. Beyond the CDR3, the reference TRBV9 and TRBJ2-1 genes provide the residues; the full variable domain reads: DSGVTQTPKHLITATGQRVTLRCSPRSGDLSVYWYQQSLDQGLQFLIQYYNGEERAKGNILERFSAQQFPDLHSELNLSSLELGDSALYFCASSVGQSTAQFFGPGTRLTVL.